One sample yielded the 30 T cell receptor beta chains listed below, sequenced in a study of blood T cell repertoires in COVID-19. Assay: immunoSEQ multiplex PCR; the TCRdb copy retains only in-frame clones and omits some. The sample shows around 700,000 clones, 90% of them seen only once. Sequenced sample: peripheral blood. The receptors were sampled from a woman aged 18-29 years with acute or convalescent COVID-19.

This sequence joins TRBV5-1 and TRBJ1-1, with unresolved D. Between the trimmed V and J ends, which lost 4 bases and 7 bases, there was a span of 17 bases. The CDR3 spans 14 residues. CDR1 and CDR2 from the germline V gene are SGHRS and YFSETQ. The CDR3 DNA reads TGCGCCAGCAGCGCAATTACCACGGGTAGTGAAGCTTTCTTT. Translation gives CASSAITTGSEAFF.

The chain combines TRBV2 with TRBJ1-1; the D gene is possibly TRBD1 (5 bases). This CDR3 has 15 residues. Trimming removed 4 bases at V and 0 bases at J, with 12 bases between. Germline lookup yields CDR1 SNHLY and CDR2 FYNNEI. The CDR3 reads CASSGTRYLNTEAFF. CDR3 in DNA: TGTGCCAGCAGTGGGACAAGATATCTGAACACTGAAGCTTTCTTT.

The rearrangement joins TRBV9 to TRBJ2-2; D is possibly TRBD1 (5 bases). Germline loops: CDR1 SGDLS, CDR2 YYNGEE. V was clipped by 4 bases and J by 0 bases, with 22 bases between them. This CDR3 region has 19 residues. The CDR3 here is CASSPPPGRWGTNTGELFF. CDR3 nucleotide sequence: TGTGCCAGCAGCCCCCCTCCAGGGCGGTGGGGTACGAACACCGGGGAGCTGTTTTTT.

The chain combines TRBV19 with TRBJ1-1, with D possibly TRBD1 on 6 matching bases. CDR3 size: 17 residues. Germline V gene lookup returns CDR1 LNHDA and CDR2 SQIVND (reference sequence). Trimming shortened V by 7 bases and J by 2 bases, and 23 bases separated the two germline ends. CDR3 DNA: TGTGCCAGTACGAACCGAGGTATACAGGGCCAAAACACTGAAGCTTTCTTT. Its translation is CASTNRGIQGQNTEAFF.

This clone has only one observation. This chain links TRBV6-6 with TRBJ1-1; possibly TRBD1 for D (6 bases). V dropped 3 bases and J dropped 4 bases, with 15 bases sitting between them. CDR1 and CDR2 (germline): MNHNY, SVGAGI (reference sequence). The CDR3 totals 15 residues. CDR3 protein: CASSYSGQRGTEAFF. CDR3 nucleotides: TGTGCCAGCAGTTATTCGGGACAAAGGGGCACTGAAGCTTTCTTT.

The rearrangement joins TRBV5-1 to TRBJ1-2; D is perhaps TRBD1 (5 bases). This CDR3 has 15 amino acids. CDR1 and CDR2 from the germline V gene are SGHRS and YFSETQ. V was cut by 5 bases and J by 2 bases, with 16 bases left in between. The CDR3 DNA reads TGCGCCAGCAGACATAATATAGGGGTCAACTATGGCTACACCTTC. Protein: CASRHNIGVNYGYTF.

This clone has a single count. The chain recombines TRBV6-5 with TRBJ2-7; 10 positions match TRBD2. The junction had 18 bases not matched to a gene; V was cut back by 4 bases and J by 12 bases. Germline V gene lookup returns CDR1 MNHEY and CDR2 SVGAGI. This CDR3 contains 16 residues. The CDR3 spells CASSSDRASGGDPGYF. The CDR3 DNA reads TGTGCCAGCAGTTCCGACAGAGCTAGCGGGGGCGACCCGGGGTACTTC.

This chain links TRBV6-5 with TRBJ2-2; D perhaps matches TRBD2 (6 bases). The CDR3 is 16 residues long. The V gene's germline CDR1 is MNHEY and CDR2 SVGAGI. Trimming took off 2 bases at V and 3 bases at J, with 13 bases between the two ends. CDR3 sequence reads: CASSYDSGSYTGELFF. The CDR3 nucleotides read TGTGCCAGCAGTTACGACAGCGGGTCCTACACCGGGGAGCTGTTTTTT.

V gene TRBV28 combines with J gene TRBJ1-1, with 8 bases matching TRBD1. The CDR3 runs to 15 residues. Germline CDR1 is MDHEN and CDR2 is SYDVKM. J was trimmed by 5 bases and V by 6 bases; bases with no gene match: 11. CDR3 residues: CASRLPTGGGTEAFF. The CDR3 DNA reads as TGTGCCAGCAGACTACCAACAGGGGGAGGAACTGAAGCTTTCTTT.

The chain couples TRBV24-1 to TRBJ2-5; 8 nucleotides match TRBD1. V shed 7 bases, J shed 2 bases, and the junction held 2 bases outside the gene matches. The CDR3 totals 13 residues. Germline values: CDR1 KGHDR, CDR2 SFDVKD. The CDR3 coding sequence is TGTGCCACCAGCCGGGACAGGCAAGAGACCCAGTACTTC. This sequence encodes CATSRDRQETQYF.

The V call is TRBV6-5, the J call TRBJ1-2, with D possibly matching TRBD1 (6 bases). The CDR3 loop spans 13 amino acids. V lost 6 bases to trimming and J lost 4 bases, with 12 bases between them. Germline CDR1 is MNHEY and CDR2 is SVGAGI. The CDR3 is CASSQGHLYGYTF. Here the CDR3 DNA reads TGTGCCAGCAGCCAGGGACACCTCTATGGCTACACCTTC.

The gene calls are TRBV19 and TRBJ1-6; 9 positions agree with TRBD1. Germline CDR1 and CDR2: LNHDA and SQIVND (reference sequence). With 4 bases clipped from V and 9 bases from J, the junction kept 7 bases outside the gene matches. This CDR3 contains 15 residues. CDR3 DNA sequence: TGTGCCAGTAGTAGTCGGGACAGGGATGGTTCACCCCTCCACTTT. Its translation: CASSSRDRDGSPLHF.

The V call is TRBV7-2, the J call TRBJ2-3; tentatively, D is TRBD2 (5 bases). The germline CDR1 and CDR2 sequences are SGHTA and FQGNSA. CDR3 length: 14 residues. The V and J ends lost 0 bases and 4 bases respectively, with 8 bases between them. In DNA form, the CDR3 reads TGTGCCAGCAGCTTAGCGTGGGAGTCAGATACGCAGTATTTT. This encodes CASSLAWESDTQYF.

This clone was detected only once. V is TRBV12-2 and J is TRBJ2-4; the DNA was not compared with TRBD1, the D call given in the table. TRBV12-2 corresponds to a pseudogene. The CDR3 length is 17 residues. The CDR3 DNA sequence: TGTGCAAGTCGCTTAGCGTGGGTGGCAGGGGAGAGGAACATTCAGTACTTC. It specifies CASRLAWVAGERNIQYF.

The CDR3 protein is CASSLVVAGYGYTF. Written as DNA, the CDR3 is TGTGCCAGCAGCTTAGTCGTCGCAGGCTATGGCTACACCTTC. The chain joins TRBV11-2 to TRBJ1-2; D unclear. The CDR3 contains 14 residues. Germline V CDR1 and CDR2: SGHAT, FQNNGV. V was clipped by 1 base and J by 4 bases, with 10 bases between them.

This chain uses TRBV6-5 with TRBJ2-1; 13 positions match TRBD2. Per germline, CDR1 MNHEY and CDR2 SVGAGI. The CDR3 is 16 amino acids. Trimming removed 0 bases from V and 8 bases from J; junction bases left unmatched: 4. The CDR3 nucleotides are TGTGCCAGCAGTTACTCGAGTGGACTAGCGGGGGATGAGCAGTTCTTC. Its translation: CASSYSSGLAGDEQFF.

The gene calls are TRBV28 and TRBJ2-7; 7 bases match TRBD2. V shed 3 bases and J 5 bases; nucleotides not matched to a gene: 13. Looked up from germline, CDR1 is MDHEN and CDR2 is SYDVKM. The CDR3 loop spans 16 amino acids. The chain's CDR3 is CASSFHAPLGGNEQYF. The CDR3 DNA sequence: TGTGCCAGCAGTTTTCACGCCCCCCTCGGGGGGAACGAGCAGTACTTC.

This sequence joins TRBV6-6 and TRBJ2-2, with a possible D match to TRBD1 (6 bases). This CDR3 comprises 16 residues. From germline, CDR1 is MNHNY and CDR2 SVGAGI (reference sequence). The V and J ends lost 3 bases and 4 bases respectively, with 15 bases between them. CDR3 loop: CASSYGTPRITGELFF. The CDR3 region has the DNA TGTGCCAGCAGTTATGGGACACCCCGAATCACCGGGGAGCTGTTTTTT.

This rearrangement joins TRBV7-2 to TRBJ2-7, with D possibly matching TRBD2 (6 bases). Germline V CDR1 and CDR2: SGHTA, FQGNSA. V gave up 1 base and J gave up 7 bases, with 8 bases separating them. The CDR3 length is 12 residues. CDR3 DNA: TGTGCCAGCAGCTTAGTGGACTATGAGCAGTACTTC. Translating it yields CASSLVDYEQYF.

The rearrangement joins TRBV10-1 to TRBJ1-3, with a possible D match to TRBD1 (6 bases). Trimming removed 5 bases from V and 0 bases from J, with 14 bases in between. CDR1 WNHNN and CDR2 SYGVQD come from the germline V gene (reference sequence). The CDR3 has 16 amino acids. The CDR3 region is CASSKQGTSSGNTIYF. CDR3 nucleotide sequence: TGCGCCAGCAGTAAACAGGGAACCAGCTCTGGAAACACCATATATTTT.

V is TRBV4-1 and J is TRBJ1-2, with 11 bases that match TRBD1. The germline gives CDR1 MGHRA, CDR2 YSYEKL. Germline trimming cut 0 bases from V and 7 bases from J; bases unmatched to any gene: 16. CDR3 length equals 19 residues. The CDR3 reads CASSQDLIRTGGIWGGYTF. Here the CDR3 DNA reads TGCGCCAGCAGCCAAGATTTGATAAGGACAGGGGGCATTTGGGGTGGCTACACCTTC.

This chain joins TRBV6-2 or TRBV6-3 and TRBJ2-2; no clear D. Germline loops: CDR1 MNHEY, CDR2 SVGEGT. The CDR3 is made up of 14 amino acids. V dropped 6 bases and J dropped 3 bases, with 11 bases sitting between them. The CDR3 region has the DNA TGTGCCAGCAGCCGTTCTACTGACACCGGGGAGCTGTTTTTT. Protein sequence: CASSRSTDTGELFF.

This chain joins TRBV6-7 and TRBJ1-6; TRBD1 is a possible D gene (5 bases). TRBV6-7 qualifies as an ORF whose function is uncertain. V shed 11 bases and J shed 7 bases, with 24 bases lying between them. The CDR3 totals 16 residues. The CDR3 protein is CAGVGRASRGNSPLHF. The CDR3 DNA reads TGTGCCGGAGTTGGCAGGGCGTCAAGAGGAAATTCACCCCTCCACTTT.

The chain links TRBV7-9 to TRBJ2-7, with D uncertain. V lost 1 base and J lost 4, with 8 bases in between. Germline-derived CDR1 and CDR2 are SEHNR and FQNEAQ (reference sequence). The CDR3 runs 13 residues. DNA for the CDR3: TGTGCCAGCAGCTTAGTTGGGCTTTACGAGCAGTACTTC. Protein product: CASSLVGLYEQYF. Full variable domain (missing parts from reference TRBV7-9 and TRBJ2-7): DTGVSQNPRHKITKRGQNVTFRCDPISEHNRLYWYRQTLGQGPEFLTYFQNEAQLEKSRLLSDRFSAERPKGSFSTLEIQRTEQGDSAMYLCASSLVGLYEQYFGPGTRLTVT.

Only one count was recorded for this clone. The CDR3 sequence: CASSLAGTGDVEQYF. The CDR3, as DNA: TGTGCCAGCAGCTTAGCCGGGACAGGGGACGTCGAGCAGTACTTC. The gene calls are TRBV11-3 and TRBJ2-7; 10 bases match TRBD1. The CDR3 has 15 amino acids. Germline-derived CDR1 and CDR2 are SGHNT and YENEEA. The V segment lost 1 base and the J segment 6 bases; nucleotides outside the gene matches: 6.

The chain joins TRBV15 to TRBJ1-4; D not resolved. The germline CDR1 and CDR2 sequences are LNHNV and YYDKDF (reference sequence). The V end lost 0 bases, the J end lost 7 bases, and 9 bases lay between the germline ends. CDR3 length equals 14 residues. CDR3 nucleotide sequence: TGTGCCACCAGCAGAGATCCGGGGAGTGAAAAACTGTTTTTT. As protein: CATSRDPGSEKLFF.

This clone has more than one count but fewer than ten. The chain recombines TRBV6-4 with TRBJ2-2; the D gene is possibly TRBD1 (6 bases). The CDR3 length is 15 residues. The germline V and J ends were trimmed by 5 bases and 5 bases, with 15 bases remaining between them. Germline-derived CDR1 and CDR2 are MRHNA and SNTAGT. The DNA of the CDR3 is TGTGCCAGCAGTTCGACAGGTGAAGGGACCGGGGAGCTGTTTTTT. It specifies CASSSTGEGTGELFF.

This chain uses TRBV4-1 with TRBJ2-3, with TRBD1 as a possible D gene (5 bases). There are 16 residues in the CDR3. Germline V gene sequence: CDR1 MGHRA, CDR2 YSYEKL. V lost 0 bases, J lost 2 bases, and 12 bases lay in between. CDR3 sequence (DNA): TGCGCCAGCAGCCAAGAGGCGTACAGGTACACAGATACGCAGTATTTT. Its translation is CASSQEAYRYTDTQYF.

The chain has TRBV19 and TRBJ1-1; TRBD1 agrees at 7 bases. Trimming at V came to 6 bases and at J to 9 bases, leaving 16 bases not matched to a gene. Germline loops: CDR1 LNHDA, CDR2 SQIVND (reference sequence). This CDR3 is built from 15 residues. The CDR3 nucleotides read TGTGCCAGTAGCCATTCCGGGACAGAGACAATCCAAGCTTTCTTT. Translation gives CASSHSGTETIQAFF.

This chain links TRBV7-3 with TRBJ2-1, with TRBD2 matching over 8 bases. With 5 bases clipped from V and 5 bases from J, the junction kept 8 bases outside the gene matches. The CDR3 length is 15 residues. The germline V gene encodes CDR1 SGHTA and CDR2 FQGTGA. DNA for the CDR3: TGTGCCAGCAGCCCCCTCGCGGGGGGCCACAATGAGCAGTTCTTC. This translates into CASSPLAGGHNEQFF.